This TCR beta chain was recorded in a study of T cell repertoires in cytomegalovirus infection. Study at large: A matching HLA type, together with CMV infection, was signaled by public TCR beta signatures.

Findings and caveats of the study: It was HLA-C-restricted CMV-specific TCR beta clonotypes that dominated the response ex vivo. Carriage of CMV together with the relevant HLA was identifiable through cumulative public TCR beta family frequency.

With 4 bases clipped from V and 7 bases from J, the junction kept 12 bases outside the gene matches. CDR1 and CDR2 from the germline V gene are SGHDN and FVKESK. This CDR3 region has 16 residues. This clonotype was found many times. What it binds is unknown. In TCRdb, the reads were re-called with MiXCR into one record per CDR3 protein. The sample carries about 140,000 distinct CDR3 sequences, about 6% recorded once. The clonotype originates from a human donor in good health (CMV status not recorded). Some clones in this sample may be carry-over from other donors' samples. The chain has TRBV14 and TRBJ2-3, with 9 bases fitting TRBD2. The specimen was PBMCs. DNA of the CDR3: TGTGCCAGCAGCCCTTTTGGATCAGCGGGGGGAAATACGCAGTATTTT. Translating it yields CASSPFGSAGGNTQYF. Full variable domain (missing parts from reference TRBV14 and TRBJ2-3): EAGVTQFPSHSVIEKGQTVTLRCDPISGHDNLYWYRRVMGKEIKFLLHFVKESKQDESGMPNNRFLAERTGGTYSTLKVQPAELEDSGVYFCASSPFGSAGGNTQYFGPGTRLTVL.